This record covers a single T cell receptor beta chain. TCRdb itself ran the PCR reads through MiXCR, one entry per CDR3 protein. Of almost 20,000 distinct CDR3 sequences in the sample, 35% to 50% are singletons; the top ten hold 15% to 20%. These data originate in a study of tumor-infiltrating lymphocytes in oesophageal squamous cell carcinoma. The receptor was derived from a male donor with esophageal squamous cell carcinoma. Sequencing was performed on esophageal tumor tissue.

The CDR3 DNA reads TGTGCCAGCAGCTTAGGTGAGGTAGGGGCCAACGTCCTGACTTTC. Protein product: CASSLGEVGANVLTF. This chain joins TRBV11-1 and TRBJ2-4; D gene ambiguous. TRBJ2-6 explains the end of the DNA better; the J call may be wrong. The CDR3 runs 15 residues. CDR1 is SGHAT and CDR2 is FQDESV in the germline V gene (reference sequence).